The 26 T cell receptor beta chains reported below all come from one sample, sequenced in a study of blood T cell repertoires in COVID-19 (dated by TCRdb to the early 2020s). Library construction relied on the immunoSEQ multiplex PCR assay. Entries here come from immuneACCESS through TCRdb and include only in-frame sequences with V and J called. Some clones fail to appear in such tables; in the studies checked, an unresolved V gene covers under half of the shortfall, and the cause of the remainder is unknown. This sample lists roughly 90,000 clones; 75% to 85% were detected once. Together, the top ten hold about 9.4% of the sample. Sequencing was done on a sample of peripheral blood. Source of these receptors: a woman in her sixties or seventies with acute or convalescent COVID-19.

The genes are TRBV7-9 and TRBJ2-1, with 7 positions matching TRBD2. Trimming at V came to 5 bases and at J to 15 bases, leaving 10 bases not matched to a gene. Germline V gene data show CDR1 as SEHNR and CDR2 as FQNEAQ (reference sequence). The CDR3 is 12 amino acids. Here the CDR3 DNA reads TGTGCCAGCAGCCCCGGGGAGGGCCTCAGGTTCTTC. Its translation: CASSPGEGLRFF.

This CDR3 is CAIKPGGLVTEAFF. CDR3 nucleotides: TGTGCCATCAAGCCAGGGGGTTTGGTCACTGAAGCTTTCTTT. The gene calls are TRBV10-3 and TRBJ1-1; 7 nucleotides agree with TRBD1. J lost 4 bases, V lost 7 bases, and 9 bases had no gene match. CDR3 size: 14 residues. CDR1 is ENHRY and CDR2 is SYGVKD in the germline V gene.

The V and J genes are TRBV6-1 and TRBJ1-1; unclear D gene. The germline V gene has CDR1 MNHNS and CDR2 SASEGT. Trimming took off 1 base at V and 1 base at J, with 10 bases between the two ends. This CDR3 contains 15 residues. CDR3 loop: CASSEELARNTEAFF. CDR3 sequence (DNA): TGTGCCAGCAGTGAAGAATTAGCGAGGAACACTGAAGCTTTCTTT.

The V and J genes are TRBV5-4 and TRBJ2-1; perhaps TRBD2 as D (7 bases). Germline V gene data show CDR1 as SGHNT and CDR2 as YYREEE (reference sequence). The V and J ends lost 8 bases and 7 bases respectively, with 16 bases between them. The CDR3 is made up of 13 amino acids. The CDR3 nucleotides read TGTGCCAGTAGGGGGGGGGCCTGGAATGAGCAGTTCTTC. This gives the protein CASRGGAWNEQFF.

The V and J genes are TRBV29-1 and TRBJ2-7; TRBD2 might be the D (6 bases). V was pared by 7 bases and J by 3 bases, with 13 bases between. The CDR3 runs to 12 residues. Germline CDR1 reads SQVTM; CDR2 reads ANQGSEA. CDR3 sequence: CSARDFFYEQYF. CDR3 nucleotides: TGCAGCGCCCGGGACTTCTTCTACGAGCAGTACTTC.

This chain links TRBV7-3 with TRBJ2-7, with 11 bases matching TRBD1. Losses at the gene ends were 1 base for V and 3 bases for J; bases not matched to a gene: 17. CDR3 length: 20 amino acids. CDR1 and CDR2 from the germline V gene are SGHTA and FQGTGA. The CDR3 DNA reads TGTGCCAGCAGCTTAATCGCAACAATGGGCCTCGGGACAGGGGGCTACGAGCAGTACTTC. Its translation is CASSLIATMGLGTGGYEQYF.

To note about this clone: This specimen includes other DNA sequences encoding the same CDR3. CDR3 DNA sequence: TGTGCCAGCAGTTACACCGGGGGTACTGAAGCTTTCTTT. Encoded protein: CASSYTGGTEAFF. This rearrangement joins TRBV6-5 to TRBJ1-1; D is possibly TRBD1 (5 bases). The CDR3 extends over 13 amino acids. The V gene lost 2 bases and the J gene lost 5 bases, with 9 bases spanning the gap. Germline CDR1 MNHEY, CDR2 SVGAGI.

The V call is TRBV11-2, the J call TRBJ2-2; D gene unclear. CDR1 SGHAT and CDR2 FQNNGV come from the germline V gene. CDR3 size: 13 residues. Trimming took off 3 bases at V and 5 bases at J, with 7 bases between the two ends. The CDR3 loop is CASSLMETGELFF. Here the CDR3 DNA reads TGTGCCAGCAGCTTGATGGAGACCGGGGAGCTGTTTTTT.

The chain links TRBV9 to TRBJ2-2; D may be TRBD2 (6 bases). Germline V gene sequence: CDR1 SGDLS, CDR2 YYNGEE. V was shortened by 0 bases and J by 0 bases, with 6 bases between the two germline ends. The CDR3 has 15 residues. The CDR3 DNA sequence: TGTGCCAGCAGCGTAGCGGGAGCGAACACCGGGGAGCTGTTTTTT. This translates into CASSVAGANTGELFF.

V usage is TRBV5-6 and J usage is TRBJ1-5; 7 bases match TRBD1. V gave up 0 bases and J gave up 4 bases; unmatched junction bases: 4. The CDR3 is 15 amino acids. Germline V gives CDR1 SGHDT, CDR2 YYEEEE. As DNA, the CDR3 is TGTGCCAGCAGCTTGGGACAGGGCGGGAATCAGCCCCAGCATTTT. It specifies CASSLGQGGNQPQHF.

The chain is built from TRBV5-6 and TRBJ1-2; TRBD1 aligns across 8 bases. The V gene's germline CDR1 is SGHDT and CDR2 YYEEEE. Germline trimming cut 0 bases from V and 8 bases from J; bases unmatched to any gene: 6. This CDR3 has 14 amino acids. For the CDR3, the DNA is TGTGCCAGCAGCTTGGGGACAGGGTATGGGGGCTACACCTTC. Encoded protein: CASSLGTGYGGYTF.

This sequence joins TRBV10-3 and TRBJ2-1; 10 nucleotides line up with TRBD2. The CDR3 contains 15 residues. Germline V lookup: CDR1 ENHRY, CDR2 SYGVKD. The junction had 16 bases not matched to a gene; V was cut back by 11 bases and J by 9 bases. The CDR3 sequence is CASRALAGVESEQFF. The CDR3 nucleotides are TGTGCCTCAAGGGCCCTAGCGGGAGTGGAGAGTGAGCAGTTCTTC.

The chain recombines TRBV11-2 with TRBJ1-2, with D hard to call. This CDR3 is built from 13 residues. Germline V CDR1 and CDR2: SGHAT, FQNNGV. Trimming removed 4 bases from V and 2 bases from J, with 8 bases in between. The CDR3 bases are TGTGCCAGCAGCTCGACATCGAACTATGGCTACACCTTC. The encoded protein is CASSSTSNYGYTF.

The sample holds a few counts of this clone. The chain uses TRBV12-3 or TRBV12-4 and TRBJ1-2; no reliable D call. The CDR3 totals 12 residues. Trimming took 5 bases from V and 5 from J, leaving 9 bases between them. The CDR3 DNA reads TGTGCCAGCAGTCCCGGGATTTATGGCTACACCTTC. It yields the protein CASSPGIYGYTF.

The V call is TRBV2, the J call TRBJ1-3; 8 positions agree with TRBD1. Losses at the gene ends were 5 bases for V and 4 bases for J; bases not matched to a gene: 4. The CDR3 is made up of 14 amino acids. Germline lookup yields CDR1 SNHLY and CDR2 FYNNEI. The CDR3 loop is CASSQGAEGNTIYF. The CDR3 nucleotides read TGTGCCAGCAGTCAGGGGGCCGAGGGAAACACCATATATTTT.

This clone was observed a few times. This CDR3 is CASSHYPDRAEAFF. DNA for the CDR3: TGTGCCAGCAGTCACTACCCGGACAGGGCTGAAGCTTTCTTT. This chain links TRBV28 with TRBJ1-1; 8 nucleotides align to TRBD1. The germline CDR1 and CDR2 sequences are MDHEN and SYDVKM. CDR3 length: 14 amino acids. The J segment lost 6 bases and the V segment lost 5 bases, leaving 8 bases of the junction unmatched. Combining the CDR3 with reference TRBV28 and TRBJ1-1 gives the whole variable domain DVKVTQSSRYLVKRTGEKVFLECVQDMDHENMFWYRQDPGLGLRLIYFSYDVKMKEKGDIPEGYSVSREKKERFSLILESASTNQTSMYLCASSHYPDRAEAFFGQGTRLTVV.

V gene TRBV10-3 combines with J gene TRBJ1-3, with 8 positions matching TRBD1. The CDR3 covers 14 residues. The junction had 6 bases not matched to a gene; V was cut back by 10 bases and J by 1 base. Germline V gene lookup returns CDR1 ENHRY and CDR2 SYGVKD. CDR3 sequence: CATHQGASGNTIYF. The DNA for the CDR3 is TGTGCCACCCACCAGGGGGCGTCTGGAAACACCATATATTTT.

V usage is TRBV6-5 and J usage is TRBJ1-6, with unresolved D. The CDR3 is 14 amino acids. V lost 5 bases and J lost 8, with 13 bases in between. Germline-derived CDR1 and CDR2 are MNHEY and SVGAGI. CDR3 protein: CASSPNRRHSPLHF. Written as DNA, the CDR3 is TGTGCCAGCAGTCCCAATCGGCGGCATTCACCCCTCCACTTT.

This clone was seen only a few times. The chain joins TRBV7-9 to TRBJ2-7; TRBD2 is a possible D gene (6 bases). CDR3 length equals 14 residues. Germline CDR1 SEHNR, CDR2 FQNEAQ (reference sequence). The ends were cut back, 2 bases at V and 5 bases at J, with 13 bases in the middle. The chain's CDR3 is CASSLLGGPHEQYF. For the CDR3, the DNA is TGTGCCAGCAGCTTACTAGGAGGGCCCCACGAGCAGTACTTC.

The rearrangement links TRBV27 to TRBJ2-7; TRBD1 matches 7 bases. The V and J ends lost 3 bases and 2 bases, in that order; junction bases with no gene match: 7. The CDR3 is made up of 15 amino acids. Germline V gives CDR1 MNHEY, CDR2 SMNVEV (reference sequence). CDR3 amino acids: CASSFIRTGTYEQYF. CDR3 DNA sequence: TGTGCCAGCAGTTTCATACGGACAGGTACCTACGAGCAGTACTTC.

This clone is a singleton in its sample. The chain recombines TRBV3-1 (or the pseudogene TRBV3-2) with TRBJ2-7, with TRBD2 matching over 10 bases. The CDR3 length is 15 residues. Germline V gene lookup returns CDR1 LGHDT and CDR2 YNNKEL (reference sequence). V lost 3 bases and J lost 4; bases outside the gene matches: 6. In DNA, the CDR3 is TGTGCCAGCAGCCAGTCTAGCGGGAGTTGGTACGAGCAGTACTTC. Amino acids: CASSQSSGSWYEQYF.

This chain joins TRBV19 and TRBJ2-2; D perhaps matches TRBD2 (5 bases). V lost 4 bases and J lost 6, with 15 bases in between. This CDR3 region has 15 residues. CDR1 is LNHDA, CDR2 SQIVND, per germline (reference sequence). CDR3 coding DNA: TGTGCCAGTAGTAGACAACAGAGGGTAGCCGGGGAGCTGTTTTTT. It is translated as CASSRQQRVAGELFF.

This chain connects TRBV27 to TRBJ2-3; TRBD2 aligns across 13 bases. The trim removed 5 bases at V and 7 bases at J, leaving 6 bases unmatched. This CDR3 is built from 15 residues. Looked up from germline, CDR1 is MNHEY and CDR2 is SMNVEV (reference sequence). CDR3 in DNA: TGTGCCAGCAGTGGACTAGCGGGAGTAATGCATACGCAGTATTTT. Translation: CASSGLAGVMHTQYF.

In its sample, this clone was seen a few times. V and J are TRBV19 and TRBJ1-1; D is uncertain. This CDR3 region has 14 residues. Germline V gene sequence: CDR1 LNHDA, CDR2 SQIVND (reference sequence). Trimming shortened V by 6 bases and J by 1 base, and 12 bases separated the two germline ends. Here the CDR3 reads CASRTQAKNTEAFF. CDR3 DNA sequence: TGTGCCAGTAGGACCCAGGCGAAGAACACTGAAGCTTTCTTT.

This clone was recorded a few times. The rearrangement uses TRBV14 and TRBJ2-3; 8 nucleotides line up with TRBD2. There are 16 residues in the CDR3. The trim removed 1 base at V and 9 bases at J, leaving 12 bases unmatched. CDR1 is SGHDN and CDR2 is FVKESK in the germline V gene. CDR3 coding DNA: TGTGCCAGCAGCCAAGGGCTAGCGGGCCTCTTGGGAACGCAGTATTTT. This sequence encodes CASSQGLAGLLGTQYF.

This clone was seen just once. This chain links TRBV11-2 with TRBJ2-7; D unclear. The CDR3 length is 11 residues. CDR1 SGHAT and CDR2 FQNNGV come from the germline V gene. The V and J ends lost 2 bases and 6 bases respectively, with 5 bases between them. CDR3 region: CASSLYSEQYF. The CDR3 nucleotides are TGTGCCAGCAGCTTATACAGCGAGCAGTACTTC. Full variable domain (remainder filled in from reference TRBV11-2 and TRBJ2-7): EAGVAQSPRYKIIEKRQSVAFWCNPISGHATLYWYQQILGQGPKLLIQFQNNGVVDDSQLPKDRFSAERLKGVDSTLKIQPAKLEDSAVYLCASSLYSEQYFGPGTRLTVT.